Following are 29 T cell receptor beta chains from one sample sequenced in a study of breast tumors, draining lymph nodes, adjacent tissues. Breast cancer patients provided tissue from their axillary draining lymph nodes. TCRdb re-analysed the multiplex PCR reads in MiXCR, keeping a single row per CDR3 protein. The sample has 160,000 or so distinct CDR3 sequences; around 33% are singletons. Sequencing was carried out using axillary lymph node tissue. These receptors all come from a female donor with breast cancer. Some clones in this sample may be carry-over from other donors' samples.

Details on this clonotype: At one boundary the junction diverges from the germline segment, which might be a read error. This sequence joins TRBV20-1 and TRBJ2-7; 9 positions agree with TRBD2. This CDR3 is 14 amino acids long. Germline V CDR1 and CDR2: DFQATT, SNEGSKA (reference sequence). The CDR3 region has the DNA TGCAGTGCAATGGGACCAGCGGGAGGCTACGAGCAGCACTTC. Its translation: CSAMGPAGGYEQHF.

This clonotype was recorded many times. This rearrangement joins TRBV5-1 to TRBJ2-7; no clear D gene. Trimming cost V 2 bases and J 0 bases, with 9 bases left between them. This CDR3 has 14 amino acids. Germline V gene lookup returns CDR1 SGHRS and CDR2 YFSETQ. This chain's CDR3 is CASSFSWNSYEQYF. The CDR3 DNA sequence: TGCGCCAGCAGCTTTTCGTGGAACTCCTACGAGCAGTACTTC.

At least ten counts were recorded for this clonotype. The rearrangement links TRBV5-1 to TRBJ2-1; unclear D gene. The germline CDR1 and CDR2 sequences are SGHRS and YFSETQ. With 0 bases removed from V and 7 bases from J, the gap between germline ends came to 8 bases. CDR3 length: 13 amino acids. The CDR3 DNA reads TGCGCCAGCAGCTTGGACCGAGGTAATGAGCAGTTCTTC. Translation: CASSLDRGNEQFF.

Many counts were recorded for this clonotype. The chain uses TRBV4-2 and TRBJ1-4, with D tentatively TRBD1 (5 bases). This CDR3 contains 16 residues. V lost 0 bases and J lost 7, with 15 bases in between. Germline V gives CDR1 LGHNA, CDR2 YNFKEQ. DNA of the CDR3: TGTGCCAGCAGCCAAGATCAACGGGGCAAGGGTGAAAAACTGTTTTTT. Translated, it gives CASSQDQRGKGEKLFF.

There are many counts of this clonotype. The rearrangement links TRBV5-6 to TRBJ2-1; D not resolved. V gave up 0 bases and J gave up 6 bases, with 10 bases separating them. Germline V gene data show CDR1 as SGHDT and CDR2 as YYEEEE. The CDR3 runs 14 residues. The DNA of the CDR3 is TGTGCCAGCAGCTTGGGGTCCCTTATCAATGAGCAGTTCTTC. This encodes CASSLGSLINEQFF. Filled out from reference TRBV5-6 and TRBJ2-1, the complete variable domain reads DAGVTQSPTHLIKTRGQQVTLRCSPKSGHDTVSWYQQALGQGPQFIFQYYEEEERQRGNFPDRFSGHQFPNYSSELNVNALLLGDSALYLCASSLGSLINEQFFGPGTRLTVL.

This clonotype has just one count. Possible read error: a much larger clone is one base away. The chain recombines TRBV3-1 with TRBJ1-5, with D possibly TRBD1 on 5 matching bases. This CDR3 comprises 16 residues. Germline V CDR1 and CDR2: LGHDT, YNNKEL (reference sequence). The CDR3 region is CAGSQVLGPGNQPQHF. CDR3 in DNA: TGTGCCGGCAGCCAAGTTTTGGGGCCTGGCAATCAGCCCCAGCATTTT.

The chain joins TRBV5-8 to TRBJ1-6; unclear D gene. Germline CDR1 is SGHTS and CDR2 is YDEGEE. The germline V and J ends were trimmed by 0 bases and 14 bases, with 6 bases remaining between them. The CDR3 spans 11 residues. CDR3: CASSLGVALHF. CDR3 sequence (DNA): TGTGCCAGCAGCTTGGGGGTGGCCCTCCACTTT. The variable domain in full, completed from reference TRBV5-8 and TRBJ1-6, reads EAGVTQSPTHLIKTRGQQATLRCSPISGHTSVYWYQQALGLGLQFLLWYDEGEERNRGNFPPRFSGRQFPNYSSELNVNALELEDSALYLCASSLGVALHFGNGTRLTVT.

This clonotype was counted between two and nine times. Possible read error: a much larger clone is one base away. The chain recombines TRBV19 with TRBJ2-2; TRBD2 is a possible D gene (6 bases). CDR3 length: 15 residues. Germline lookup yields CDR1 LNHDA and CDR2 SQIVND (reference sequence). V lost 5 bases to trimming and J lost 10 bases, with 20 bases between them. The CDR3 DNA sequence: TGTGCCAGTAGTGTAGCCCCCCCCACGCGGGAGGAGCTGTTTTTT. This encodes CASSVAPPTREELFF.

This clonotype was seen ten or more times. The chain joins TRBV6-2 or TRBV6-3 to TRBJ1-5; a possible D gene is TRBD1 (5 bases). The CDR3 contains 13 residues. V lost 2 bases and J lost 6, with 8 bases in between. The V gene's germline CDR1 is MNHEY and CDR2 SVGEGT. CDR3 in amino acids: CASSYRGSQPQHF. As DNA, the CDR3 is TGTGCCAGCAGTTACAGGGGTTCTCAGCCCCAGCATTTT.

This clonotype has at least ten counts. The chain links TRBV29-1 to TRBJ2-7, with TRBD2 as a possible D gene (5 bases). The V gene's germline CDR1 is SQVTM and CDR2 ANQGSEA. The V gene lost 6 bases and the J gene lost 5 bases, with 11 bases spanning the gap. This CDR3 contains 11 residues. The CDR3 DNA reads TGCAGCGTAGGAGGTGTGAACGAGCAGTACTTC. This translates into CSVGGVNEQYF.

The table lists this clonotype with many counts. CDR3 in DNA: TGTGCCAGCCGGCAGAGGGGGGGCGAGCAGTACTTC. Amino acids: CASRQRGGEQYF. This chain links TRBV6-2 or TRBV6-3 with TRBJ2-7, with D possibly being TRBD2 (7 bases). Trimming took off 8 bases at V and 6 bases at J, with 14 bases between the two ends. This CDR3 has 12 residues. Germline CDR1 reads MNHEY; CDR2 reads SVGEGT.

The gene calls are TRBV20-1 and TRBJ2-2, with 9 bases matching TRBD1. Germline V CDR1 and CDR2: DFQATT, SNEGSKA (reference sequence). V shed 3 bases, J shed 5 bases, and the junction held 4 bases outside the gene matches. The CDR3 length is 14 residues. The CDR3, as DNA: TGCAGTGCTAGCCAGACAGGGGGGACCGGGGAGCTGTTTTTT. Translated: CSASQTGGTGELFF.

This clonotype occurred many times. V is TRBV4-1 and J is TRBJ1-2; D gene unclear. The CDR3 spans 15 residues. V shed 0 bases and J shed 8 bases, with 16 bases lying between them. Germline CDR1 reads MGHRA; CDR2 reads YSYEKL. In DNA, the CDR3 is TGCGCCAGCAGCCAAGATAAACTGGGGTTCTGGGGCTACACCTTC. Its protein product is CASSQDKLGFWGYTF.

Points on this clonotype: This clone may be a read error of a much larger clone one base away. V and J are TRBV7-2 and TRBJ2-1; 7 nucleotides agree with TRBD1. J gave up 9 bases and V 4 bases, and 6 bases lay outside the gene matches. The length of the CDR3 is 13 residues. Germline loops: CDR1 SGHTA, CDR2 FQGNSA. In nucleotides, the CDR3 is TGTGCCAGCAGCTCAGACAGGGACGGTGAGCAGTTCTTC. It specifies CASSSDRDGEQFF. The full variable domain, completed using reference TRBV7-2 and TRBJ2-1, is GAGVSQSPSNKVTEKGKDVELRCDPISGHTALYWYRQSLGQGLEFLIYFQGNSAPDKSGLPSDRFSAERTGGSVSTLTIQRTQQEDSAVYLCASSSDRDGEQFFGPGTRLTVL.

This clonotype occurred many times. The chain carries TRBV20-1 and TRBJ2-1; 8 bases line up with TRBD2. Per the germline V gene, CDR1 is DFQATT and CDR2 is SNEGSKA (reference sequence). There are 15 residues in the CDR3. J gave up 2 bases and V 3 bases, and 6 bases lay outside the gene matches. CDR3 DNA sequence: TGCAGTGCTAGGCGGGGGGTGTCCACCTACAATGAGCAGTTCTTC. It codes for CSARRGVSTYNEQFF.

This clonotype has only a few counts. V is TRBV6-2 or TRBV6-3 and J is TRBJ2-7, with D uncertain. CDR3 length: 13 amino acids. Between the trimmed V and J ends, which lost 4 bases and 0 bases, there was a span of 7 bases. Germline loops: CDR1 MNHEY, CDR2 SVGEGT. In nucleotides, the CDR3 is TGTGCCAGCAGTTCCTCCAGCTCCTACGAGCAGTACTTC. Protein: CASSSSSSYEQYF.

The chain combines TRBV9 with TRBJ2-2, with D tentatively TRBD2 (5 bases). Trimming removed 6 bases at V and 2 bases at J, with 11 bases between. Germline-derived CDR1 and CDR2 are SGDLS and YYNGEE. The CDR3 totals 14 residues. The CDR3 loop reads CASKPASNTGELFF. The CDR3 DNA reads as TGTGCCAGCAAGCCGGCTAGCAACACCGGGGAGCTGTTTTTT. Using reference TRBV9 and TRBJ2-2 for the parts outside the CDR3, the full variable domain is DSGVTQTPKHLITATGQRVTLRCSPRSGDLSVYWYQQSLDQGLQFLIQYYNGEERAKGNILERFSAQQFPDLHSELNLSSLELGDSALYFCASKPASNTGELFFGEGSRLTVL.

This clonotype was picked up many times. This rearrangement joins TRBV7-8 to TRBJ1-3; perhaps TRBD1 as D (5 bases). Germline V gives CDR1 SGHVS, CDR2 FQNEAQ. The CDR3 length is 18 residues. V was trimmed by 1 base and J by 1 base, leaving 17 bases between them. The DNA of the CDR3 is TGTGCCAGCAGCTTAGATGGGGCTTCGGGACCGTCTGGAAACACCATATATTTT. It encodes CASSLDGASGPSGNTIYF.

A word on this clonotype: An end of the junction does not agree with germline; a read error may underlie this. The chain links TRBV9 to TRBJ1-1; D ambiguous. The CDR3 consists of 12 residues. CDR1 and CDR2 (germline): SGDLS, YYNGEE. The CDR3 region has the DNA TGTGCCAGCAGCGGAAGAAACAGTGAAGCTTTCTTT. This translates into CASSGRNSEAFF. Looking up the rest from reference TRBV9 and TRBJ1-1 gives the full variable domain: DSGVTQTPKHLITATGQRVTLRCSPRSGDLSVYWYQQSLDQGLQFLIQYYNGEERAKGNILERFSAQQFPDLHSELNLSSLELGDSALYFCASSGRNSEAFFGQGTRLTVV.

At least ten counts were recorded for this clonotype. This sequence joins TRBV20-1 and TRBJ2-5; D is unclear. This CDR3 has 13 amino acids. Deletions cut 6 bases from V and 1 base from J, with 12 bases between. Germline V CDR1 and CDR2: DFQATT, SNEGSKA (reference sequence). The CDR3 here is CSAYVGPQETQYF. The CDR3 region has the DNA TGCAGTGCGTATGTGGGTCCCCAAGAGACCCAGTACTTC.

This sequence joins TRBV6-2 or TRBV6-3 and TRBJ2-5; D possibly uses TRBD1 or TRBD2 (6 bases each). Trimming shortened V by 5 bases and J by 4 bases, and 14 bases separated the two germline ends. The CDR3 is 14 residues long. Per the germline V gene, CDR1 is MNHEY and CDR2 is SVGEGT. The DNA of the CDR3 is TGTGCCAGCAGTCACTATGGAGGGGGAGAGACCCAGTACTTC. It codes for CASSHYGGGETQYF.

The chain joins TRBV15 to TRBJ2-6; D gene uncertain. V gave up 1 base and J gave up 0 bases, with 13 bases separating them. The CDR3 is made up of 18 amino acids. CDR1 and CDR2 from the germline V gene are LNHNV and YYDKDF (reference sequence). The CDR3: CATSRVPGLCSGANVLTF. Written as DNA, the CDR3 is TGTGCCACCAGCAGAGTCCCCGGGCTGTGCTCTGGGGCCAACGTCCTGACTTTC.

This clonotype was seen ten or more times. The DNA for the CDR3 is TGTGCCAGCAGCTTGGCCGCGGCGGCGGGCGGGACCCAGTACTTC. This encodes CASSLAAAAGGTQYF. The gene calls are TRBV5-8 and TRBJ2-5; weak D call: TRBD2 (5 bases). Trimming removed 0 bases at V and 7 bases at J, with 16 bases between. Germline V gene data show CDR1 as SGHTS and CDR2 as YDEGEE. The CDR3 has 15 residues.

This clonotype was recorded at least ten times. The CDR3 region has the DNA TGTGCCAGCAGCCGGGGGACCCAGGAGGGGGGCTACACCTTC. It encodes CASSRGTQEGGYTF. The chain links TRBV4-2 to TRBJ1-2; TRBD1 is a possible D gene (5 bases). With 4 bases removed from V and 8 bases from J, the gap between germline ends came to 17 bases. The CDR3 extends over 14 amino acids. Germline V lookup: CDR1 LGHNA, CDR2 YNFKEQ.

This clonotype has ten or more counts. This chain connects TRBV30 to TRBJ2-7; TRBD1 is a possible D gene (6 bases). The CDR3 is 14 amino acids. Trimming removed 1 base at V and 4 bases at J, with 14 bases between. CDR1 and CDR2 (germline): GTSNPN, SVGIG (reference sequence). As DNA, the CDR3 is TGTGCCTGGAGTGCCCCCGGGACAAAATACGAGCAGTACTTC. Protein: CAWSAPGTKYEQYF.

This clonotype has only a few counts. The chain recombines TRBV28 with TRBJ2-1, with TRBD2 matching 11 bases. Trimming at V came to 6 bases and at J to 7 bases, leaving 11 bases not matched to a gene. Looked up from germline, CDR1 is MDHEN and CDR2 is SYDVKM. The CDR3 totals 16 residues. The CDR3, as DNA: TGTGCCAGCAGCTTCCCTACTAGCGGGAGAGGAAATGAGCAGTTCTTC. It translates to CASSFPTSGRGNEQFF.

Ten or more counts support this clonotype. The chain carries TRBV6-2 or TRBV6-3 and TRBJ1-3; D uncertain. CDR1 is MNHEY and CDR2 is SVGEGT in the germline V gene. V lost 0 bases and J lost 0, with 6 bases in between. This CDR3 spans 15 amino acids. The CDR3 nucleotides read TGTGCCAGCAGTTACTCGGATTACTCTGGAAACACCATATATTTT. This encodes CASSYSDYSGNTIYF.

In this sample, this clonotype turned up many times. The rearrangement joins TRBV7-9 to TRBJ2-7; either TRBD1 or TRBD2 may fit D (5 bases each). Germline V gene data show CDR1 as SEHNR and CDR2 as FQNEAQ (reference sequence). Trimming removed 5 bases at V and 10 bases at J, with 21 bases between. There are 14 residues in the CDR3. The CDR3 sequence: CASSNLGTVPGQYF. Written as DNA, the CDR3 is TGTGCCAGCAGCAACCTTGGGACGGTCCCCGGCCAGTACTTC.

J is TRBJ2-7 and V is TRBV25-1; D remains ambiguous. Trimming took off 10 bases at V and 4 bases at J, with 8 bases between the two ends. The CDR3 has 10 residues. Germline values: CDR1 MGHDK, CDR2 SYGVNS. The CDR3 sequence: CATPSYEQYF. The CDR3 nucleotides are TGTGCCACCCCGAGTTACGAGCAGTACTTC.